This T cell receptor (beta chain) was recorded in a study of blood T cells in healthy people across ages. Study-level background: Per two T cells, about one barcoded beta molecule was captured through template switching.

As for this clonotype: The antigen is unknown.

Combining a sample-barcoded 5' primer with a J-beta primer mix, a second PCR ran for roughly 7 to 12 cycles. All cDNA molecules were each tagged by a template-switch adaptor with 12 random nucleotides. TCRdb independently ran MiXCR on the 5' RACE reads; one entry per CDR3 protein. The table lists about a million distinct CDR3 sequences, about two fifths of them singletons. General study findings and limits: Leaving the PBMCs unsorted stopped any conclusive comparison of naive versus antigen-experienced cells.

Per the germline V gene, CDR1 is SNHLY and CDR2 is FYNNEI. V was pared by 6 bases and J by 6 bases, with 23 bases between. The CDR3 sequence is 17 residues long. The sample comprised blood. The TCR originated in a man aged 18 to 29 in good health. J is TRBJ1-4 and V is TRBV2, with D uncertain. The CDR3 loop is CASRGVTWASPYEKLFF. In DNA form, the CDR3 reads TGTGCCAGCAGGGGAGTAACGTGGGCTAGTCCCTATGAAAAACTGTTTTTT. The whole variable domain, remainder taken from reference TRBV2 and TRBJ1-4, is EPEVTQTPSHQVTQMGQEVILRCVPISNHLYFYWYRQILGQKVEFLVSFYNNEISEKSEIFDDQFSVERPDGSNFTLKIRSTKLEDSAMYFCASRGVTWASPYEKLFFGSGTQLSVL.